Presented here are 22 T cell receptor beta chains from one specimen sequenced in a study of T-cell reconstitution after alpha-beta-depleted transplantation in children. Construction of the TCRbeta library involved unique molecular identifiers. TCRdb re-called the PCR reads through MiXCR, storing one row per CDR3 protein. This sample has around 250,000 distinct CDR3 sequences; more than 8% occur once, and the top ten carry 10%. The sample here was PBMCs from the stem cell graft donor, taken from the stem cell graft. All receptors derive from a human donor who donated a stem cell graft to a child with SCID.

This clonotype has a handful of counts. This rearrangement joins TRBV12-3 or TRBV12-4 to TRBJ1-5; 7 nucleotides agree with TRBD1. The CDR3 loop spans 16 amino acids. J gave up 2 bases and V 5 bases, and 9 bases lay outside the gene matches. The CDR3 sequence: CASSVSRDRGNQPQHF. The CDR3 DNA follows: TGTGCCAGCAGTGTCTCCCGGGACAGAGGCAATCAGCCCCAGCATTTT.

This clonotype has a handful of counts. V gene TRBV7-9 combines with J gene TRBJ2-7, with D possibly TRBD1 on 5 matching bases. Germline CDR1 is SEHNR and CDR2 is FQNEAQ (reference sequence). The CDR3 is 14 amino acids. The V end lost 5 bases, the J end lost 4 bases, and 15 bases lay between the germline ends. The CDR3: CASSGRQSPYEQYF. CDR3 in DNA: TGTGCCAGCAGCGGCCGACAGTCCCCTTACGAGCAGTACTTC. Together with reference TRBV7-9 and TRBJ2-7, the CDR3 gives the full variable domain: DTGVSQNPRHKITKRGQNVTFRCDPISEHNRLYWYRQTLGQGPEFLTYFQNEAQLEKSRLLSDRFSAERPKGSFSTLEIQRTEQGDSAMYLCASSGRQSPYEQYFGPGTRLTVT.

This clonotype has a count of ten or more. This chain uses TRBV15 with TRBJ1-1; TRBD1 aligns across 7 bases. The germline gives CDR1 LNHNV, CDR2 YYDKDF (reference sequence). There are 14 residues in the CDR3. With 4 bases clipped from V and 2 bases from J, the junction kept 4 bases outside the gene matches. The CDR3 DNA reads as TGTGCCACCAGCACCTGGGACAGAAACACTGAAGCTTTCTTT. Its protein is CATSTWDRNTEAFF.

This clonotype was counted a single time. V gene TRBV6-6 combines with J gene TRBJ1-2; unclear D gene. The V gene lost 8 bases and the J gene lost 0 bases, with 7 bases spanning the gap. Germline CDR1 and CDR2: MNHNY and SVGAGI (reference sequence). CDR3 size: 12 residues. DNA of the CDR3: TGTGCCAGCTGGGCGGCTAACTATGGCTACACCTTC. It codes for CASWAANYGYTF.

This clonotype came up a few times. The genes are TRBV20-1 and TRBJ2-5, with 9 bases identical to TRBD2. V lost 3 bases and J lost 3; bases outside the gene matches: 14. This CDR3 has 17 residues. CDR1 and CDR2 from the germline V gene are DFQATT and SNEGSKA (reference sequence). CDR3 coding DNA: TGCAGTGCTAGGACCTATCGCATGACTAGCGGAAAAGAGACCCAGTACTTC. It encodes CSARTYRMTSGKETQYF.

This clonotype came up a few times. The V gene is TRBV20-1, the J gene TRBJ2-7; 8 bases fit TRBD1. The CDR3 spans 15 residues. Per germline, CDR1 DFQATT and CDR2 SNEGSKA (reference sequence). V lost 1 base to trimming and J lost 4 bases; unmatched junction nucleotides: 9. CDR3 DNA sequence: TGCAGTGCTAGAGCTTTGGCAGGGGGCCGTTACGAGCAGTACTTC. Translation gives CSARALAGGRYEQYF.

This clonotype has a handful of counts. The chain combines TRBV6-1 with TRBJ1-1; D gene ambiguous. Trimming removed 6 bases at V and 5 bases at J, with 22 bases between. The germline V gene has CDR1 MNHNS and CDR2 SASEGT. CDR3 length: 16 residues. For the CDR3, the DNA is TGTGCCAGCAGACACCTTAAGGTAGTAGGAAGAACTGAAGCTTTCTTT. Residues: CASRHLKVVGRTEAFF.

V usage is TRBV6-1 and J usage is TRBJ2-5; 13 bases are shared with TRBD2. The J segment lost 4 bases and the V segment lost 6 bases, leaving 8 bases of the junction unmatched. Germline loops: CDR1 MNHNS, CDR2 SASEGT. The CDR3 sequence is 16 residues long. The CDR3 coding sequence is TGTGCCAGCAGATCATCGGGACTAGCGGGGTCAGAGACCCAGTACTTC. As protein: CASRSSGLAGSETQYF.

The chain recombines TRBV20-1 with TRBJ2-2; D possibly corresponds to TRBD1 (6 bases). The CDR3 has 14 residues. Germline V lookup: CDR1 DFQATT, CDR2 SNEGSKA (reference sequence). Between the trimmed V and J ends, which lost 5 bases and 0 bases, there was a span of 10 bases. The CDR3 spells CSASGTTNTGELFF. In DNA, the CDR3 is TGCAGTGCTTCCGGGACAACGAACACCGGGGAGCTGTTTTTT.

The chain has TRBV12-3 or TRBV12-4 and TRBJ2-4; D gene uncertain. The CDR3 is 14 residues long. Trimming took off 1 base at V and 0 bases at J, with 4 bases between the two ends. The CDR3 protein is CASSLVIAKNIQYF. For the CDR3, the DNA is TGTGCCAGCAGTTTAGTGATAGCCAAAAACATTCAGTACTTC.

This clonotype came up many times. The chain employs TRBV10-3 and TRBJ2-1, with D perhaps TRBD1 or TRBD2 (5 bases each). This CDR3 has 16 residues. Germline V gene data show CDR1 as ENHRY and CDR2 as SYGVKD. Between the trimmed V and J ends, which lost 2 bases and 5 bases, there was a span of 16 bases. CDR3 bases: TGTGCCATCAGTGAGCAGGTGGCAGGGAGAAACAATGAGCAGTTCTTC. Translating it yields CAISEQVAGRNNEQFF.

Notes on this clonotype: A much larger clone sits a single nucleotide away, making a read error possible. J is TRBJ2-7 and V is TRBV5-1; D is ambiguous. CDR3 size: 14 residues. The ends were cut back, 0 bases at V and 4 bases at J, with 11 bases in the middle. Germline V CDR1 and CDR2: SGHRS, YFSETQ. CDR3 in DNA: TGCGCCAGCAGCTTGGAAACAGTGGCTTACGAGCAGTACTTC. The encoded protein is CASSLETVAYEQYF.

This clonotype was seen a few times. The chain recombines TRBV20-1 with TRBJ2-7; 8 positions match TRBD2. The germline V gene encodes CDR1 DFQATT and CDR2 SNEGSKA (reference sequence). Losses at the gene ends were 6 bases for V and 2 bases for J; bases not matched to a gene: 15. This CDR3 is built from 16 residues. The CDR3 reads CSAKPFAGGYTYEQYF. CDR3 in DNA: TGCAGTGCAAAGCCCTTTGCGGGGGGCTATACCTACGAGCAGTACTTC.

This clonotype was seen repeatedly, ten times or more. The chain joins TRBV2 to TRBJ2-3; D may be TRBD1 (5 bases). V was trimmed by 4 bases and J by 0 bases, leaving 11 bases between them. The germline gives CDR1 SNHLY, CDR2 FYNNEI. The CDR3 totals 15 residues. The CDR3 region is CASSGGQGSTDTQYF. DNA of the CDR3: TGTGCCAGCAGTGGTGGGCAGGGAAGCACAGATACGCAGTATTTT.

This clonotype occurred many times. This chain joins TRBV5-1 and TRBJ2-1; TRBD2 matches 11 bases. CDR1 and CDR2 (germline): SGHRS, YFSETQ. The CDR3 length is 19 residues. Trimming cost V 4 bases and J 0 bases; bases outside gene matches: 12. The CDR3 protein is CASSPRLAGGLPSYNEQFF. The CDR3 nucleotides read TGCGCCAGCAGCCCACGGCTAGCGGGGGGACTACCCTCCTACAATGAGCAGTTCTTC.

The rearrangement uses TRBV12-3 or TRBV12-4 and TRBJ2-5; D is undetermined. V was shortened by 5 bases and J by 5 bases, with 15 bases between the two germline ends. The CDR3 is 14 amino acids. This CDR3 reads CASSPVRVGETQYF. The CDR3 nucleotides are TGTGCCAGCAGTCCCGTCCGGGTTGGGGAGACCCAGTACTTC.

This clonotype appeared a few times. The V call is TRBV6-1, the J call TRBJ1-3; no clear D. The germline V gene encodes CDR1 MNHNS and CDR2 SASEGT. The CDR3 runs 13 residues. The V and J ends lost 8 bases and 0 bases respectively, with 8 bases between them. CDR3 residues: CASATYSGNTIYF. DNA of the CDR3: TGTGCCAGCGCGACGTACTCTGGAAACACCATATATTTT.

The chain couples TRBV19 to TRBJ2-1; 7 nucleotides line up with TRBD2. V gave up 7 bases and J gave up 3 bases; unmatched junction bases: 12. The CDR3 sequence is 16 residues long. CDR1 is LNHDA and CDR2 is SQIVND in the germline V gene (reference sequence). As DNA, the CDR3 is TGTGCCAGTAAGAGACGGGGCGGGGGTATCTACAATGAGCAGTTCTTC. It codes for CASKRRGGGIYNEQFF.

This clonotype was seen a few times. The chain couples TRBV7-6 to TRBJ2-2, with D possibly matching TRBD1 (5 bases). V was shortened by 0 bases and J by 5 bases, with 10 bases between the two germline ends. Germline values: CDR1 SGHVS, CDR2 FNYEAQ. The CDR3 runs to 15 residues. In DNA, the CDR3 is TGTGCCAGCAGCTTAGCCCAGGGTGGTACCGGGGAGCTGTTTTTT. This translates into CASSLAQGGTGELFF.

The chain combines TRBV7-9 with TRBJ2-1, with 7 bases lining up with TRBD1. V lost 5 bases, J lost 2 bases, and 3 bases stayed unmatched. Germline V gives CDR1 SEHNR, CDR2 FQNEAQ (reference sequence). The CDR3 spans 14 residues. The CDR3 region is CASSEGTAYNEQFF. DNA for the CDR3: TGTGCCAGCAGCGAGGGGACAGCCTACAATGAGCAGTTCTTC.

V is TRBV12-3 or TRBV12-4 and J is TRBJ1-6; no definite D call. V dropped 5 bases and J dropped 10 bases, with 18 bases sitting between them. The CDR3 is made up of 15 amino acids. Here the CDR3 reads CASSPDANVGSPLHF. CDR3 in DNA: TGTGCCAGCAGTCCGGACGCGAACGTAGGATCACCCCTCCACTTT.

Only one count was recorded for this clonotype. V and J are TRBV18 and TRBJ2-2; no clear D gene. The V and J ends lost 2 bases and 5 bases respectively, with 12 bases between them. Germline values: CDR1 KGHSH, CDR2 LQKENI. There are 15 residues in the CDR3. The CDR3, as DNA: TGTGCCAGCTCACCAATGCAGGACCCTACCGGGGAGCTGTTTTTT. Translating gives CASSPMQDPTGELFF.